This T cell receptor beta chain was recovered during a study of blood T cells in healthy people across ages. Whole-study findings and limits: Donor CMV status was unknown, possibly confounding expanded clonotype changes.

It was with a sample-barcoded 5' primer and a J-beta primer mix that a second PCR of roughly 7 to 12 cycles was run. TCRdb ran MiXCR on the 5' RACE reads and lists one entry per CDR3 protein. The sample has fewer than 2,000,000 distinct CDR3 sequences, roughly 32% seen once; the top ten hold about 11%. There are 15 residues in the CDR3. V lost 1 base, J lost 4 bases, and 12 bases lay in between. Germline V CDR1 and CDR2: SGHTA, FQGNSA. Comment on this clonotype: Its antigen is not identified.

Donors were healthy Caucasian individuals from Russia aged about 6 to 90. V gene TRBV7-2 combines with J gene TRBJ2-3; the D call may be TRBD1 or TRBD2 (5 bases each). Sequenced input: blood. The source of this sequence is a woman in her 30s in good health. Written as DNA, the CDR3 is TGTGCCAGCAGCTTAGTCTCCCGGGGCGCAGATACGCAGTATTTT. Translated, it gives CASSLVSRGADTQYF. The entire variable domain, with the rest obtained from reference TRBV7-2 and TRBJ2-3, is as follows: GAGVSQSPSNKVTEKGKDVELRCDPISGHTALYWYRQSLGQGLEFLIYFQGNSAPDKSGLPSDRFSAERTGGSVSTLTIQRTQQEDSAVYLCASSLVSRGADTQYFGPGTRLTVL.